Reported below is one T cell receptor beta chain. Each CDR3 protein gets one entry after TCRdb re-called the 5' RACE reads with MiXCR. The sample has about 550,000 distinct CDR3 sequences; about 19% are singletons. Trimming removed 1 base at V and 2 bases at J, with 5 bases between. The CDR3 runs to 13 residues. The germline CDR1 and CDR2 sequences are LNHNV and YYDKDF (reference sequence). The data originate from a study of T cells after yellow fever vaccination. The sequence derives from a man aged 25 to 40 who received the YFV17D yellow fever vaccine. The material sequenced was PBMCs, taken 15 days after the yellow fever booster vaccination. V is TRBV15 and J is TRBJ2-5; D is undetermined. For the CDR3, the DNA is TGTGCCACCAGCAGAGTCTTTCAAGAGACCCAGTACTTC. This encodes CATSRVFQETQYF.